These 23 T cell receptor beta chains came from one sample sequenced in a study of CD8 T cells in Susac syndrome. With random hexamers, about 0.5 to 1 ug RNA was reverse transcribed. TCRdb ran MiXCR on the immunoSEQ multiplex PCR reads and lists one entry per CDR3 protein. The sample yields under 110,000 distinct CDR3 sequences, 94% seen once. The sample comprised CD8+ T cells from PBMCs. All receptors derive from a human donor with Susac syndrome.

The CDR3 DNA reads TGTGCCAGCAGCCCAGGGGGCGATCAGCCCCAGCATTTT. It yields the protein CASSPGGDQPQHF. The gene calls are TRBV14 and TRBJ1-5; 8 bases fit TRBD1. V shed 4 bases and J 5 bases; nucleotides not matched to a gene: 1. The CDR3 is made up of 13 amino acids. Germline-derived CDR1 and CDR2 are SGHDN and FVKESK.

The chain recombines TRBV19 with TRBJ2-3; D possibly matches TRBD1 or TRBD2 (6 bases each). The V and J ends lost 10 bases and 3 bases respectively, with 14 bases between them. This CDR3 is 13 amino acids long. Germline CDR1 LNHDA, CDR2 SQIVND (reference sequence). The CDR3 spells CATRGRKTDTQYF. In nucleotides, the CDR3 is TGTGCCACTCGGGGGCGCAAAACAGATACGCAGTATTTT.

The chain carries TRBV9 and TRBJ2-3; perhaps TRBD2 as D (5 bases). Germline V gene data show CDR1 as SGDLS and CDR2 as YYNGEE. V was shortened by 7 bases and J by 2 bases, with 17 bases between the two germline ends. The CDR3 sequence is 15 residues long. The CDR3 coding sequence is TGTGCCAGCGGCCAGACTACCCAATACACAGATACGCAGTATTTT. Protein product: CASGQTTQYTDTQYF.

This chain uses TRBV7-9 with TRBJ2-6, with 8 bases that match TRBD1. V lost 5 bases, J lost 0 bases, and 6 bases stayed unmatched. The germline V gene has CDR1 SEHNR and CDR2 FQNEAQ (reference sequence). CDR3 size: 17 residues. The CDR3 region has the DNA TGTGCCAGCAGCGGATTGACAGGGGACTCTGGGGCCAACGTCCTGACTTTC. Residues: CASSGLTGDSGANVLTF.

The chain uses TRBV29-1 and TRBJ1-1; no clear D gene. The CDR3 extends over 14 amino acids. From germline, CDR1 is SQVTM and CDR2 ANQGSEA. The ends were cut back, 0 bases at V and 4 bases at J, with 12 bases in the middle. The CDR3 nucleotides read TGCAGCGTTGAAGAGAAATTCAGGAGCACTGAAGCTTTCTTT. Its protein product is CSVEEKFRSTEAFF.

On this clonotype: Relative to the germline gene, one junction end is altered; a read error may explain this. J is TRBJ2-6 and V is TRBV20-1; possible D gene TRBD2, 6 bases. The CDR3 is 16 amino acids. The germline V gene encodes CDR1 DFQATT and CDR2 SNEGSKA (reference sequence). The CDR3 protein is CSAREGSGAGANVLTF. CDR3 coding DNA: TGCAGTGCCAGAGAGGGATCGGGGGCTGGGGCCAACGTCCTGACTTTC.

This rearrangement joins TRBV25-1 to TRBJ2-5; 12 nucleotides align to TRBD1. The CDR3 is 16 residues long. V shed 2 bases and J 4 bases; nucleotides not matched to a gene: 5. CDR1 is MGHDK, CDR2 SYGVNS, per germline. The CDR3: CASSEQPGQGAETQYF. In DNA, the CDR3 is TGTGCCAGCAGTGAACAACCGGGACAGGGGGCAGAGACCCAGTACTTC.

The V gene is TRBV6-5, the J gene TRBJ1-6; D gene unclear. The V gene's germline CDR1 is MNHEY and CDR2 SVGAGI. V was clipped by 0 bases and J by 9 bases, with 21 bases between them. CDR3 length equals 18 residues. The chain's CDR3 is CASSYSTRVAGPGSPLHF. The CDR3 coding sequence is TGTGCCAGCAGTTACTCTACACGCGTTGCTGGACCAGGTTCACCCCTCCACTTT.

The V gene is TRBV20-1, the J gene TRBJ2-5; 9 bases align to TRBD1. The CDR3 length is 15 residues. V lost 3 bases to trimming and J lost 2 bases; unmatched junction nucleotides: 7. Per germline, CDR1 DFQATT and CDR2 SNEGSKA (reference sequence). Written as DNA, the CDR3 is TGCAGTGCTAGTTGGACAGGGGATGTGCAAGAGACCCAGTACTTC. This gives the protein CSASWTGDVQETQYF.

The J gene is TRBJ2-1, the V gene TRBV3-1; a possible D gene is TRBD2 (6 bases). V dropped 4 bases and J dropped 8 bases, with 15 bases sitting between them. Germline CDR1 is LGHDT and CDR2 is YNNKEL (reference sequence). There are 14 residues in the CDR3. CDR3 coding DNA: TGTGCCAGCAGCCCGTGGCGGACTACAGATGAGCAGTTCTTC. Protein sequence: CASSPWRTTDEQFF.

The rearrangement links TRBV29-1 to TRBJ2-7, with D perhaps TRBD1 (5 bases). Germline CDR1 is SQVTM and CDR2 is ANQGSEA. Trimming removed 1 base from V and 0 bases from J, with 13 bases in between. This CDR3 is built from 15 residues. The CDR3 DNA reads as TGCAGCGTTGAAGGGACACAGGAATCCTCCTACGAGCAGTACTTC. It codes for CSVEGTQESSYEQYF.

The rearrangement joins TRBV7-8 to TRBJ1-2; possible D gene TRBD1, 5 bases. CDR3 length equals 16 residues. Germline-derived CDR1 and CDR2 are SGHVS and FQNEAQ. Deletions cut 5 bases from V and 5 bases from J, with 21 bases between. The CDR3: CASSPLRRGDGYGYTF. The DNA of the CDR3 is TGTGCCAGCAGCCCGCTTAGGAGGGGCGATGGGTATGGCTACACCTTC.

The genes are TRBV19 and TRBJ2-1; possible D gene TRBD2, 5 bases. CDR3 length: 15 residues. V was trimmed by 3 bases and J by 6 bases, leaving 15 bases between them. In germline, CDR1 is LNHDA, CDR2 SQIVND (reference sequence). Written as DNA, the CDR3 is TGTGCCAGTAGTATCCGGGCCGGGGTTACCAATGAGCAGTTCTTC. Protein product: CASSIRAGVTNEQFF.

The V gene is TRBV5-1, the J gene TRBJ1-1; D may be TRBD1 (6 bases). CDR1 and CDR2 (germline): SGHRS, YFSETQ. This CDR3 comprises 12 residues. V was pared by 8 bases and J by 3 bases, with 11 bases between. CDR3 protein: CASSDRYTEAFF. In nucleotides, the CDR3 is TGCGCCAGTTCGGACAGATACACTGAAGCTTTCTTT.

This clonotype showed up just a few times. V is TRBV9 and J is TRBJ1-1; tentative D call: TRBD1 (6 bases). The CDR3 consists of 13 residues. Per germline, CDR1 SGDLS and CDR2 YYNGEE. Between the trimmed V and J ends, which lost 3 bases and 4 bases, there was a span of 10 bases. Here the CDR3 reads CASSEGGGTEAFF. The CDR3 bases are TGTGCCAGCAGCGAGGGGGGGGGCACTGAAGCTTTCTTT.

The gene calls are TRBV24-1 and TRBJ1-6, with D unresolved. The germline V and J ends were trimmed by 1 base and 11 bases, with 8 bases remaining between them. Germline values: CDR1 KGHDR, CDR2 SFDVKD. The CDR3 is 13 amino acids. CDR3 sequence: CATSDLATAPLHF. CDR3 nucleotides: TGTGCCACCAGTGATTTAGCCACTGCACCCCTCCACTTT.

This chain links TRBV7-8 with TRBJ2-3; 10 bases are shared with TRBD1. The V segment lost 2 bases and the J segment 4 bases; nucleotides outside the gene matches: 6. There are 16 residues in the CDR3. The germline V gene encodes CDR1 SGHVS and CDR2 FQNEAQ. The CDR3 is CASSLTGTGVADTQYF. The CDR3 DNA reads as TGTGCCAGCAGCTTAACCGGGACAGGGGTCGCAGATACGCAGTATTTT.

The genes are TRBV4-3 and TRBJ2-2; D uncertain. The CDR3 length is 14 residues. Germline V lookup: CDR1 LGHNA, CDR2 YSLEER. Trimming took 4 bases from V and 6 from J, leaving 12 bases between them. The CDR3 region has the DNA TGCGCCAGCAGCCCAGAAGTCGGAGCCGGGGAGCTGTTTTTT. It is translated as CASSPEVGAGELFF.

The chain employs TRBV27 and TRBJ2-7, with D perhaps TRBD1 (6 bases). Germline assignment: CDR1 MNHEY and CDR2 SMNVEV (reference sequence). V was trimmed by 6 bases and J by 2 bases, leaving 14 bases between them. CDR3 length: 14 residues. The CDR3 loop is CASSPGTSTYEQYF. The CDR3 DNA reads TGTGCCAGCAGCCCCGGGACATCGACCTACGAGCAGTACTTC.

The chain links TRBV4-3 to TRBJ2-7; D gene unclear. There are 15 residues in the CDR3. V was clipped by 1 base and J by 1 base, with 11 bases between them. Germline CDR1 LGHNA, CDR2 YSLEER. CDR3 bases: TGCGCCAGCAGCCAAGTGGTGGGCTCATCCTACGAGCAGTACTTC. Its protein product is CASSQVVGSSYEQYF.

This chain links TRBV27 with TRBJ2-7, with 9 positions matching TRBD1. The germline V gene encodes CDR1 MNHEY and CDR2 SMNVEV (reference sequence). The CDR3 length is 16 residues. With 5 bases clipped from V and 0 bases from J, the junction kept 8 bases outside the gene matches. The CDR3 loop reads CASSPTGGSSSYEQYF. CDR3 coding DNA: TGTGCCAGCAGTCCAACAGGGGGCTCCAGCTCCTACGAGCAGTACTTC.

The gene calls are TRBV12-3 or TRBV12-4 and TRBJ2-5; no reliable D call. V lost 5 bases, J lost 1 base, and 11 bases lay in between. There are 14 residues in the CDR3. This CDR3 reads CASSPPLSQETQYF. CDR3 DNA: TGTGCCAGCAGTCCCCCTCTGTCCCAAGAGACCCAGTACTTC.

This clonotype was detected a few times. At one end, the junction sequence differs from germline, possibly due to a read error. CDR3 loop: CSVRLGERNTGELFF. The CDR3 nucleotides are TGCAGCGTGCGTTTGGGGGAACGGAACACCGGGGAGCTTTTTTTT. V usage is TRBV29-1 and J usage is TRBJ2-2; D is possibly TRBD1 or TRBD2 (5 bases each). The CDR3 totals 15 residues. CDR1 and CDR2 from the germline V gene are SQVTM and ANQGSEA.